This T cell receptor beta chain was sequenced in a study of blood T cell repertoires in COVID-19. Study background: Collection of acute and convalescent COVID-19 samples took place in the United States, Italy and Spain.

This clone was recorded once. Seattle enrolled patients during active infection and tracked them longitudinally. The ends were cut back, 1 base at V and 6 bases at J, with 17 bases in the middle. The CDR3 has 16 residues. CDR1 LGHNA and CDR2 YNFKEQ come from the germline V gene. In the original analysis: Amplification from reference gene primers served as the basis for estimated nucleated cell counts. Sequenced by immunoSEQ multiplex PCR; TCRdb stores in-frame clones only, minus some. V and J calls and clone size are those listed in that table; D and trimming were worked out from the DNA. The repertoire has about 220,000 clones, 82% of them found once; the top ten carry approximately 5.2%.

The clonotype was recovered from a woman aged 70-85 years with COVID-19, enrolled during active disease. The rearrangement links TRBV4-2 to TRBJ2-3; D might be TRBD2 (5 bases). The sequencing sample was made of peripheral blood. The CDR3 is CASSQAGNWLMDTQYF. CDR3 coding DNA: TGTGCCAGCAGCCAAGCGGGGAACTGGCTGATGGATACGCAGTATTTT.